This TCR beta chain was recorded in a study of T cells in localized non-small cell lung cancer. Assay: immunoSEQ multiplex PCR; the TCRdb copy retains only in-frame clones and omits some. The repertoire holds fewer than 90,000 clones, with 70% to 90% as singletons. Looked up from germline, CDR1 is LNHDA and CDR2 is SQIVND (reference sequence). Germline trimming cut 5 bases from V and 5 bases from J; bases unmatched to any gene: 3. There are 14 residues in the CDR3. This TCR derives from a man aged 35 to 70 with stage I lung adenocarcinoma. V and J are TRBV19 and TRBJ2-7; 13 positions match TRBD2. Sequenced material: peripheral blood, taken before any cancer treatment. This CDR3 reads CASSPGLAGNEQYF. CDR3 coding DNA: TGTGCCAGTAGTCCGGGACTAGCGGGAAACGAGCAGTACTTC.